This T cell receptor (beta chain) was recovered during a study of T cells in Graves' hyperthyroidism and ophthalmopathy. The study, taken as a whole, reports: A model built on 13 V-J features separated ophthalmopathy from stable hyperthyroidism. Also found in blood were most expanded thyroid clonotypes above 0.001.

TCR beta CDR3 region amplification was performed from RNA transcripts. With the HTBI primer set, the TCR CDR3 went through a first round of RT-PCR. TCRdb called the multiplex PCR reads again in MiXCR, with one record for every CDR3 protein. The sample lists around 400,000 distinct CDR3 sequences, 15% to 18% occurring once. Looked up from germline, CDR1 is DFQATT and CDR2 is SNEGSKA (reference sequence). This CDR3 spans 13 amino acids. Remarks on this clonotype: Antigen unknown. A much larger clone differs from this one at a single base, so this may be a read error.

Material for sequencing was blood. The source of this sequence is a woman aged 18-29 years with Graves' hyperthyroidism that later progressed to Graves' ophthalmopathy. This chain joins TRBV20-1 and TRBJ2-2, with 8 nucleotides matching TRBD1. The CDR3: CSARVTGAGELSF. CDR3 sequence (DNA): TGCAGTGCTAGAGTGACAGGGGCCGGGGAGCTGTCTTTT.